This TCR beta chain was documented in a study of blood T cell repertoires in COVID-19. Assay used: immunoSEQ multiplex PCR; TCRdb lists only in-frame clones, some missing. Here the sample spans 400,000 to 550,000 clones, 70% to 90% being singletons. V lost 2 bases, J lost 6 bases, and 7 bases stayed unmatched. Germline CDR1 reads KGHSH; CDR2 reads LQKENI. The CDR3 loop spans 16 amino acids. This receptor was obtained from a woman between 18 and 30 years old with acute COVID-19. The rearrangement uses TRBV18 and TRBJ2-3; 11 bases are a match to TRBD2. The material sequenced was PBMCs or T cells enriched from blood (not recorded which). In DNA, the CDR3 is TGTGCCAGCTCACCAGGGACTAGCGGACTTGGGGATACGCAGTATTTT. Protein product: CASSPGTSGLGDTQYF.